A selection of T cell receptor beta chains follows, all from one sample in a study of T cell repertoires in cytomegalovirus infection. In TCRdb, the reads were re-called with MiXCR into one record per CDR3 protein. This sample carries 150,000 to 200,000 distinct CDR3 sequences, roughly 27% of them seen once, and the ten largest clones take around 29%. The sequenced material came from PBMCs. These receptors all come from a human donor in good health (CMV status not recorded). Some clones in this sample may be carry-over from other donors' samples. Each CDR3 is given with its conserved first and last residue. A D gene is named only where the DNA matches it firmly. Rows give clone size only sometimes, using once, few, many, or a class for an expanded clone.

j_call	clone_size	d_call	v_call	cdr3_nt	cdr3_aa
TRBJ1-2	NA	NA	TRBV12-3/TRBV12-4	TGTGCCAGCAGTCTCACCGAGCACCGGAAAGGCTACACCTTC	CASSLTEHRKGYTF
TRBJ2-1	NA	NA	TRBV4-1	TGCGCCAGCAGCCAAGTAGACATCATCTCCTACAATGAGCAGTTCTTC	CASSQVDIISYNEQFF
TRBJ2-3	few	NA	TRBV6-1	TGTGCCAGCACCGGAGACACAGATACGCAGTATTTT	CASTGDTDTQYF
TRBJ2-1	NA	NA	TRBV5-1	TGCGCCAGCAGCTTGGGACAAATAAATGAGCAGTTCTTC	CASSLGQINEQFF
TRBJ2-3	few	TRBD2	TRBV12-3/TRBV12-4	TGTGCCAGCACGTTTGCTTGGGGGTCCGGACTAGCGGGGGGTGATACGCAGTATTTT	CASTFAWGSGLAGGDTQYF
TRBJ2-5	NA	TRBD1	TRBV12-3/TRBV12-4	TGTGCCAGCAGTCCCGGGACAGCCCAAGAGACCCAGTACTTC	CASSPGTAQETQYF
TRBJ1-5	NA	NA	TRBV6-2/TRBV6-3	TGTGCCACCACTCAAGCTAGTCTCCGACATCAGCCCCAGCATTTT	CATTQASLRHQPQHF
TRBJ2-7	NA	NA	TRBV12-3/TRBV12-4	TGTGCCAGCAGTTTAAGGAACGAGCAGTACTTC	CASSLRNEQYF
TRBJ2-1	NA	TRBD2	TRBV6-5	TGTGCCAGCAGTGGACTAGCGGCCTACAATGAGCAGTTCTTC	CASSGLAAYNEQFF
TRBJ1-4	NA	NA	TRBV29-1	TGCAGCGCCAGGTACGACTTCGGAAAACTGTTTTTT	CSARYDFGKLFF
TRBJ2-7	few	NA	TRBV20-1	TGCAGTGCTCCCACTCCAGACTCCTACGAGCAGTACTTC	CSAPTPDSYEQYF
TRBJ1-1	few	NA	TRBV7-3	TGTGCCAGCAGCTTAACGTGGGGCAGATCTGAAGCTTTCTTT	CASSLTWGRSEAFF
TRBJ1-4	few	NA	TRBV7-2	TGTGCCAGCAGCTTAGTTTACGGGGAAAAACTGTTTTTT	CASSLVYGEKLFF
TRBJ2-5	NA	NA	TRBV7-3	TGTGCCAGCAGCCGACTGGGCTTCGGTCAAGAGACCCAGTACTTC	CASSRLGFGQETQYF
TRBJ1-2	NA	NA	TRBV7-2	TGTGCCAGCAGCTTAGCCCAGACAGTTTGTGGCTACACCTTC	CASSLAQTVCGYTF
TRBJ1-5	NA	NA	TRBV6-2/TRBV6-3	TGTGCCAGCAGTTACGAAGCAGGGAGTAATCAGCCCCAGCATTTT	CASSYEAGSNQPQHF
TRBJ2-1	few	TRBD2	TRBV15	TGTGCCACCAGCCGGTTCCCTTATGCGGGGGGGTCGAGGAATGAGCAGTTCTTC	CATSRFPYAGGSRNEQFF
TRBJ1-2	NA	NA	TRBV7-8	TGTGCCAGCAGCTTAAGGGTAGCTAACTATGGCTACACCTTC	CASSLRVANYGYTF
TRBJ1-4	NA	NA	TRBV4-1	TGCGCCAGCAGCCCCCACTTCCCCCGGGCTAATGAAAAACTGTTTTTT	CASSPHFPRANEKLFF
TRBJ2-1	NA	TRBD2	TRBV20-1	TGCAGTGCTAGAGATGCCCTAGCGGGGTTAAGTGAGCAGTTCTTC	CSARDALAGLSEQFF
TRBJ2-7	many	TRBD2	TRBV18	TGTGCCAGCTCACCCGTGGGGGGGTTGCTCTACGAGCAGTACTTC	CASSPVGGLLYEQYF
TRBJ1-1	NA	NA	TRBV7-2	TGTGCCAGCAGCATCTCTGGACAGCCCAACACTGAAGCTTTCTTT	CASSISGQPNTEAFF
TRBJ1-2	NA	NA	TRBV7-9	TGTGCCAGCAGCTTATATCCCGAGACACAACACTATGGCTACACCTTC	CASSLYPETQHYGYTF
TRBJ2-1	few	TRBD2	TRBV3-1	TGTGCCAGCAGCCGAAAGATCCCTATAGCGGGGGATTACTCCTACAATGAGCAGTTCTTC	CASSRKIPIAGDYSYNEQFF
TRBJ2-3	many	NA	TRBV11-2	TGTGCCAGCAGCTTAGATGGGCTCAGCACAGATACGCAGTATTTT	CASSLDGLSTDTQYF
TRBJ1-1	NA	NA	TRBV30	TGTGCCTGGAAAGAACAGGCGAACACTGAAGCTTTCTTT	CAWKEQANTEAFF
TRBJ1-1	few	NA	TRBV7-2	TGTGCCAGCAGGCGTGGGGGGTTCAACACTGAAGCTTTCTTT	CASRRGGFNTEAFF
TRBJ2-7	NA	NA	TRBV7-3	TGTGCCAGCAGCTTAAGAGGGGGACCACGAGACGAGCAGTACTTC	CASSLRGGPRDEQYF
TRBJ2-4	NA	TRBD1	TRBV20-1	TGCAGCCAAGCCTTACAGGGGACAAACATTCAGTACTTC	CSQALQGTNIQYF
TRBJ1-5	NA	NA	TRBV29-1	TGCAGCGTTGGGGCTGGGGGAGGCAATCAGCCCCAGCATTTT	CSVGAGGGNQPQHF
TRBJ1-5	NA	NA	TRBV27	TGTGCCAGCAGTTTATCGGGGGCCCAAAATCAGCCCCAGCATTTT	CASSLSGAQNQPQHF
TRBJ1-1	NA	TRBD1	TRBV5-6	TGTGCCAGCAGCTTTCGGAGACAGGGGGCTGAAGCTTTCTTT	CASSFRRQGAEAFF
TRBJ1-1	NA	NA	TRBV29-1	TGCAGCGTTGCGTTCAGGATGAACACTGAAGCTTTCTTT	CSVAFRMNTEAFF
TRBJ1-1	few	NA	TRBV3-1	TGTGCCAGCAGCCAAATGACGGGGGCCACTGAAGCTTTCTTT	CASSQMTGATEAFF
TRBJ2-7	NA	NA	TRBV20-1	TGCAGTGCTAGAGACAGGTCTGCCACCTACGAGCAGTACTTC	CSARDRSATYEQYF
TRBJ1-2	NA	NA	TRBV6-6	TGTGCCAGCAGTTACGACCCCTTAGGGGCCCAAGGCTACACCTTC	CASSYDPLGAQGYTF
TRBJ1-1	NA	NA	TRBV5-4	TGTGCCAGCAGCTTGGCCTGGAGGAACACTGAAGCTTTCTTT	CASSLAWRNTEAFF
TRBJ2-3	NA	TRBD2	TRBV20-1	TGCAGTGCTTCCAGCGGGGGGGCTGGAGATACGCAGTATTTT	CSASSGGAGDTQYF
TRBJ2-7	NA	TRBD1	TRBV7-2	TGTGCCAGCAGCTTAGTAGGTAAACAGGGGGCCTACGAGCAGTACTTC	CASSLVGKQGAYEQYF
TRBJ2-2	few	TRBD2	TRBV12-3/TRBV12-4	TGTGCCAGCAGCTTAATAGCGGGGGACTTACTCGCGAACACCGGGGAGCTGTTTTTT	CASSLIAGDLLANTGELFF
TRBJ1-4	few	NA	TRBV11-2	TGTGCCAGCAGCTTAGAGGCAGTAAATAATGAAAAACTGTTTTTT	CASSLEAVNNEKLFF
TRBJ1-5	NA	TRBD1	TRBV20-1	TGCAGTGCTAGTACGGGACTACAGGGGCAGCCCCAGCATTTT	CSASTGLQGQPQHF
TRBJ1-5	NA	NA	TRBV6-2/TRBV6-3	TGTGCCAGCTCCCGGGACAACTATCAGCCCCAGCATTTT	CASSRDNYQPQHF